The 18 T cell receptor beta chains reported below all come from one sample, sequenced in a study of blood T cells in healthy people across ages. The use of a sample-barcoded 5' primer and a J-beta primer mix characterized a second PCR of roughly 6 to 11 cycles. TCRdb itself ran the 5' RACE reads through MiXCR, one entry per CDR3 protein. The sample lists 750,000 to 950,000 distinct CDR3 sequences, about a quarter occurring once. Another study also made use of these data, one on T cells of mothers and their children.

The source material was blood. Receptor source: a boy under 18 in good health.

The genes are TRBV2 and TRBJ1-1; 8 bases are shared with TRBD1. The V and J ends lost 5 bases and 5 bases, in that order; junction bases with no gene match: 7. Germline-derived CDR1 and CDR2 are SNHLY and FYNNEI. The CDR3 consists of 14 residues. The CDR3 DNA follows: TGTGCCAGCAGTCGCGACAGGGGTAGTACTGAAGCTTTCTTT. Translated, it gives CASSRDRGSTEAFF.

The V and J genes are TRBV29-1 and TRBJ1-1; D is undetermined. Germline assignment: CDR1 SQVTM and CDR2 ANQGSEA. CDR3 length: 14 amino acids. V was cut by 2 bases and J by 4 bases, with 14 bases left in between. The CDR3 spells CSVEFKRSSTEAFF. Written as DNA, the CDR3 is TGCAGCGTTGAATTTAAAAGGAGTAGCACTGAAGCTTTCTTT. The full variable domain, with the rest looked up from reference TRBV29-1 and TRBJ1-1, is SAVISQKPSRDICQRGTSLTIQCQVDSQVTMMFWYRQQPGQSLTLIATANQGSEATYESGFVIDKFPISRPNLTFSTLTVSNMSPEDSSIYLCSVEFKRSSTEAFFGQGTRLTVV.

This clonotype has more than one count but fewer than ten. The chain has TRBV29-1 and TRBJ2-7; possibly TRBD2 for D (5 bases). CDR3 length: 13 amino acids. CDR1 and CDR2 (germline): SQVTM, ANQGSEA. The V and J ends lost 1 base and 7 bases respectively, with 14 bases between them. DNA for the CDR3: TGCAGCGTTGAAGGACCAGGCGGGCGTGAGCAGTACTTC. This encodes CSVEGPGGREQYF.

This chain joins TRBV5-1 and TRBJ2-7; D perhaps matches TRBD2 (5 bases). Trimming removed 7 bases at V and 0 bases at J, with 11 bases between. Germline-derived CDR1 and CDR2 are SGHRS and YFSETQ. The CDR3 length is 13 residues. CDR3 region: CASYRENSYEQYF. CDR3 nucleotide sequence: TGCGCCAGCTACCGGGAAAACTCCTACGAGCAGTACTTC.

The V and J genes are TRBV27 and TRBJ2-1, with D perhaps being TRBD1 or TRBD2 (5 bases each). CDR1 MNHEY and CDR2 SMNVEV come from the germline V gene (reference sequence). This CDR3 spans 14 amino acids. V lost 1 base to trimming and J lost 8 bases, with 12 bases between them. The CDR3 coding sequence is TGTGCCAGCAGTTTATACGACGGGGCCTATGAGCAGTTCTTC. Protein sequence: CASSLYDGAYEQFF.

This sequence joins TRBV7-3 and TRBJ2-2, with a possible D match to TRBD1 (6 bases). The CDR3 sequence is 14 residues long. The V gene lost 5 bases and the J gene lost 6 bases, with 13 bases spanning the gap. Germline assignment: CDR1 SGHTA and CDR2 FQGTGA. In nucleotides, the CDR3 is TGTGCCAGCAGCCAGGGACACCGCGCCGGGGAGCTGTTTTTT. Translating it yields CASSQGHRAGELFF.

The chain links TRBV2 to TRBJ1-6; 8 bases agree with TRBD1. The CDR3 is 15 residues long. Germline V gene lookup returns CDR1 SNHLY and CDR2 FYNNEI. V was clipped by 5 bases and J by 6 bases; unmatched bases: 6. For the CDR3, the DNA is TGTGCCAGCAGTCTTGGACAGGGCACTAATTCACCCCTCCACTTT. The encoded protein is CASSLGQGTNSPLHF.

This clonotype has a handful of counts. The CDR3 sequence is CASSSGQVIYNEQFF. DNA of the CDR3: TGCGCCAGCAGCTCAGGACAGGTGATCTACAATGAGCAGTTCTTC. The genes are TRBV5-1 and TRBJ2-1; 7 bases are a match to TRBD1. J lost 3 bases, V lost 3 bases, and 6 bases had no gene match. Germline CDR1 reads SGHRS; CDR2 reads YFSETQ. This CDR3 region has 15 residues.

This clonotype was detected only a few times. The V gene is TRBV5-6, the J gene TRBJ1-4; D is undetermined. V dropped 0 bases and J dropped 8 bases, with 11 bases sitting between them. CDR3 size: 14 residues. Germline loops: CDR1 SGHDT, CDR2 YYEEEE. The chain's CDR3 is CASSLAVTGEKLFF. The DNA of the CDR3 is TGTGCCAGCAGCTTGGCCGTGACGGGAGAAAAACTGTTTTTT.

This clonotype was picked up a small number of times. The chain has TRBV12-3 or TRBV12-4 and TRBJ2-5; 8 bases are a match to TRBD2. This CDR3 contains 14 residues. The ends lost 5 bases at V and 6 bases at J; junction bases unmatched: 8. CDR3 in DNA: TGTGCCAGCAGTCTAGGGCGGGGGGTCCAGACCCAGTACTTC. This codes for CASSLGRGVQTQYF.

V gene TRBV7-9 combines with J gene TRBJ2-3; weak D call: TRBD1 (6 bases). Trimming took 0 bases from V and 2 from J, leaving 9 bases between them. CDR1 SEHNR and CDR2 FQNEAQ come from the germline V gene (reference sequence). This CDR3 comprises 15 residues. Here the CDR3 reads CASSLAGADTDTQYF. The DNA of the CDR3 is TGTGCCAGCAGCTTAGCGGGGGCGGACACAGATACGCAGTATTTT. Based on the CDR3 plus reference TRBV7-9 and TRBJ2-3, the full variable domain is DTGVSQNPRHKITKRGQNVTFRCDPISEHNRLYWYRQTLGQGPEFLTYFQNEAQLEKSRLLSDRFSAERPKGSFSTLEIQRTEQGDSAMYLCASSLAGADTDTQYFGPGTRLTVL.

This clonotype was picked up one time. The rearrangement joins TRBV20-1 to TRBJ2-7; 13 positions match TRBD2. J gave up 4 bases and V 0 bases, and 6 bases lay outside the gene matches. Germline CDR1 is DFQATT and CDR2 is SNEGSKA (reference sequence). The CDR3 covers 16 residues. CDR3 protein: CSARDLLAGGRYEQYF. The CDR3 DNA is TGCAGTGCTAGAGATCTACTAGCGGGGGGGCGGTACGAGCAGTACTTC.

This clonotype appeared a few times. The CDR3 region is CASSLAGDGNSPLHF. The CDR3, as DNA: TGTGCCAGCAGCTTAGCTGGGGACGGAAATTCACCCCTCCACTTT. The rearrangement uses TRBV7-2 and TRBJ1-6; perhaps TRBD1 as D (5 bases). This CDR3 region has 15 residues. Germline values: CDR1 SGHTA, CDR2 FQGNSA. Trimming stripped 0 bases from V and 7 bases from J, with 10 bases between.

The chain joins TRBV4-1 to TRBJ1-5, with D hard to call. The V and J ends lost 1 base and 9 bases respectively, with 10 bases between them. Germline V gene data show CDR1 as MGHRA and CDR2 as YSYEKL. This CDR3 is 13 amino acids long. The CDR3 loop reads CASSQVRLSPQHF. The CDR3 region has the DNA TGCGCCAGCAGCCAAGTCAGGCTTTCGCCCCAGCATTTT.

The chain has TRBV14 and TRBJ2-5; no clear D gene. V gave up 1 base and J gave up 4 bases, with 7 bases separating them. The germline CDR1 and CDR2 sequences are SGHDN and FVKESK. This CDR3 has 13 residues. Written as DNA, the CDR3 is TGTGCCAGCAGCCAAGTCGCCCCAGAGACCCAGTACTTC. This encodes CASSQVAPETQYF.

This clonotype was seen only a few times. The genes are TRBV28 and TRBJ1-2; TRBD1 is a possible D gene (5 bases). V shed 10 bases and J shed 4 bases, with 13 bases lying between them. Germline V gene sequence: CDR1 MDHEN, CDR2 SYDVKM. The CDR3 is made up of 12 amino acids. This CDR3 reads CATWTNFYGYTF. DNA of the CDR3: TGTGCCACCTGGACAAATTTCTATGGCTACACCTTC.

V gene TRBV28 combines with J gene TRBJ2-4; 7 nucleotides match TRBD1. CDR1 and CDR2 from the germline V gene are MDHEN and SYDVKM. The CDR3 has 14 residues. Trimming at V came to 5 bases and at J to 6 bases, leaving 7 bases not matched to a gene. Written as DNA, the CDR3 is TGTGCCAGCAGTCCCCCCGGGGACAGAAACATTCAGTACTTC. Protein product: CASSPPGDRNIQYF.

This clonotype was detected ten times or more. This chain connects TRBV28 to TRBJ2-1, with TRBD2 matching over 8 bases. Germline V gene sequence: CDR1 MDHEN, CDR2 SYDVKM. The ends lost 6 bases at V and 9 bases at J; junction bases unmatched: 7. The CDR3 covers 13 residues. CDR3 nucleotide sequence: TGTGCCAGCAGCCCCCCGGGGGGGGGTGAGCAGTTCTTC. It specifies CASSPPGGGEQFF.